This TCR beta chain was sequenced for a study of response to subunit inactivated influenza vaccine (dated by TCRdb to 2016 to 2019). In terms of the full investigation: Deep quantitative T cell receptor repertoire profiling was used in the study to track responses to a trivalent subunit inactivated influenza vaccine. Results the study describes overall, beyond this receptor: The authors proposed that each seasonal influenza vaccination may bring in only a limited number of new T cells.

Library generation was performed with RT-PCR. Instrument used: Illumina HiSeq 2500. The raw public reads went through TCRdb reprocessing: fastp at Q25, MiXCR clone calling, in-frame beta chains kept. When rows share a CDR3 protein, they turn into one entry using the most common DNA and genes. This sample lists about 570,000 distinct CDR3 sequences; around 11% were detected once. The ten biggest clones cover approximately 10% of the sample. The germline ends are 11 bases apart after V is trimmed by 0 bases and J by 6 bases. Counted from cysteine to phenylalanine, this CDR3 has 14 amino acids. The sequence is cut down to CDR3 DNA, 42 bases in frame from base 1. As encoded in the germline V gene (reference sequence), CDR1 is SEHNR while CDR2 is FQNEAQ. As to this clonotype: What antigen it recognizes has not been identified. Base qualities are not recorded, but no much larger clone differs from it by a single base.

The same specimen was also included in a second study, on T cells expressing NK-cell markers. The second study reports: 5'RACE template switching, by which a universal primer site and unique molecular identifiers were added, was used to make TCR beta cDNA libraries. About eight donors provided sorted CD3+CD56+NKG2C+, CD3+CD56+NKG2C- and CD3+CD56-NKG2C+ T-cell subsets, whose TCR beta-chain repertoires were profiled. Among the eight sequenced donors, only one was HCMV-seronegative, while the other seven were HCMV-seropositive. To restrict sorting to alphabetaTCR-expressing T cells, an anti-gammadeltaTCR antibody was added in several experiments. For roughly six donors, the dominant CD3+CD56+NKG2C+ clonotypes were among the top 10 CD8+ clonotypes and accounted for roughly 1.0-8% of CD8+ T cells. Those dominant clonotypes were again the most abundant among CD3+CD56-NKG2C+ cells in a few donors, at roughly 28.3-60.1%. It remained unclear whether the expanded NKG2C-expressing T cell clones were specific for HCMV antigens. The eight sequenced donors were randomly selected healthy volunteers, three men and five women. HCMV-specific IgG was detected in serum with a commercial ELISA kit to determine HCMV serostatus. Peripheral blood mononuclear cells were isolated from blood by Ficoll density gradient centrifugation. For about six donors, bulk peripheral blood T-cell repertoires were also sequenced from unsorted PBMC. cDNA synthesis was primed from the TCR beta constant segment and was followed by two successive PCR amplification steps. Libraries were sequenced as 2 x 150 bp reads on Illumina HiSeq 2000/2500, MiSeq or NextSeq. Reads were demultiplexed and grouped by UMI with MIGEC, and clonotypes were assembled and quantified with MiTCR. Only TCR cDNA sequences supported by at least two reads were kept to exclude erroneous sequences. The tcR package was used for downstream repertoire analysis, with clonotypes matched between fractions based on CDR3 nucleotide sequence plus V segment. VDJmatch was used to annotate antigen specificity against VDJdb, with one amino acid substitution in CDR3 allowed.

The chain is made from TRBV7-9 and TRBJ1-1, with the D gene call left open. The TCR comes from a man in his forties or fifties who received an inactivated influenza vaccine. Donor details come from another sample of the same person, matched by shared clones. Sequencing used PBMCs from blood, obtained on the day of vaccination. The bases are TGTGCCAGCAGCTTAGCCCCTAATTACCCTGAAGCTTTCTTT. Translation gives CASSLAPNYPEAFF.